This T cell receptor beta chain derives from a study of CD8 T cells in ankylosing spondylitis. General study points: In ankylosing spondylitis blood, a motif of seven to nine highly homologous TCR beta variants appeared characteristic. Disease-linked clones were reportedly significantly enriched in matched ankylosing spondylitis synovial fluid.

As regards this clonotype: Its antigen is unknown.

Researchers built TCR beta libraries using quantitative 5'-RACE with molecular barcodes. One entry per CDR3 protein results from TCRdb running MiXCR on the 5' RACE reads. The repertoire holds under 950,000 distinct CDR3 sequences, roughly 19% seen once, with under 20% in the top ten. The TCR sequence derives from a male donor with ankylosing spondylitis. The sample taken for sequencing was blood, either unsorted or a sorted T cell fraction (not recorded which).

In DNA form, the CDR3 reads TGTGCCAGCAGCTTAGCGCTCTTCGGGTCACACGAGCAGTACTTC. This gives the protein CASSLALFGSHEQYF. This chain connects TRBV7-6 to TRBJ2-7; the D is unclear. The CDR3 runs 15 residues. The germline gives CDR1 SGHVS, CDR2 FNYEAQ. Deletions cut 0 bases from V and 5 bases from J, with 14 bases between.